What follows are 15 T cell receptor beta chains derived from one specimen sequenced in a study of post-analysis software for immune sequencing data. Study conclusions and caveats: With TRBV5-6, TRBV5-1 and TRBV20-1 included, a handful of TRBV segments were more frequent in patients than in controls.

For these TCRs, the target antigens are not known. Every TCR beta cDNA library bore unique molecular identifiers. MiXCR, run by TCRdb on the PCR reads, gives a single entry per CDR3 protein. This sample yields some 370,000 distinct CDR3 sequences, of which 30% to 45% are seen a single time; around an eighth belongs to the top ten. Sequencing used blood. The receptor set was obtained from a girl under 18 with multiple sclerosis.

In this sample, this clonotype turned up a few times. The V and J genes are TRBV6-5 and TRBJ1-1; 7 positions match TRBD1. Germline loops: CDR1 MNHEY, CDR2 SVGAGI. The CDR3 runs to 14 residues. The junction had 7 bases not matched to a gene; V was cut back by 3 bases and J by 6 bases. CDR3 in DNA: TGTGCCAGCAGTTATCGACAGGGTGGAGCTGAAGCTTTCTTT. This sequence encodes CASSYRQGGAEAFF.

The chain carries TRBV3-1 and TRBJ2-7, with D perhaps TRBD1 (5 bases). The V and J ends lost 0 bases and 5 bases respectively, with 11 bases between them. The length of the CDR3 is 14 residues. Per germline, CDR1 LGHDT and CDR2 YNNKEL (reference sequence). CDR3: CASSQEGALDEQYF. In nucleotides, the CDR3 is TGTGCCAGCAGCCAAGAAGGGGCCCTGGACGAGCAGTACTTC.

This clonotype was picked up many times. V gene TRBV9 combines with J gene TRBJ2-3; D gene ambiguous. Germline CDR1 SGDLS, CDR2 YYNGEE. The CDR3 length is 13 residues. V lost 2 bases, J lost 2 bases, and 6 bases lay in between. CDR3: CASSVGATDTQYF. CDR3 in DNA: TGTGCCAGCAGCGTCGGCGCCACAGATACGCAGTATTTT. The full variable domain, with the rest looked up from reference TRBV9 and TRBJ2-3, is DSGVTQTPKHLITATGQRVTLRCSPRSGDLSVYWYQQSLDQGLQFLIQYYNGEERAKGNILERFSAQQFPDLHSELNLSSLELGDSALYFCASSVGATDTQYFGPGTRLTVL.

The V call is TRBV4-1, the J call TRBJ2-3, with TRBD2 matching over 10 bases. The CDR3 is 16 amino acids. Germline V gene data show CDR1 as MGHRA and CDR2 as YSYEKL. V gave up 1 base and J gave up 6 bases; unmatched junction bases: 7. The CDR3 region is CASSQVPLAGVDTQYF. Written as DNA, the CDR3 is TGCGCCAGCAGCCAAGTACCCCTAGCGGGGGTTGATACGCAGTATTTT.

This clonotype was detected only a few times. The V and J genes are TRBV15 and TRBJ2-5; the D call may be TRBD1 or TRBD2 (6 bases each). V lost 4 bases and J lost 4, with 16 bases in between. The CDR3 is made up of 15 amino acids. Germline V gene lookup returns CDR1 LNHNV and CDR2 YYDKDF (reference sequence). DNA of the CDR3: TGTGCCACCAGCACGGGGGCTTCGTTGGGAGAGACCCAGTACTTC. Translation: CATSTGASLGETQYF.

The V and J genes are TRBV7-8 and TRBJ2-5, with D unclear. The CDR3 covers 14 residues. Trimming removed 5 bases at V and 5 bases at J, with 15 bases between. The germline V gene has CDR1 SGHVS and CDR2 FQNEAQ. CDR3 nucleotide sequence: TGTGCCAGCAGCCCCCGTTTAGTCGGGGAGACCCAGTACTTC. It is translated as CASSPRLVGETQYF.

The sample holds a few counts of this clonotype. The J gene is TRBJ2-3, the V gene TRBV7-2, with 8 nucleotides matching TRBD1. V dropped 4 bases and J dropped 2; count of bases not matched to a gene: 5. Germline loops: CDR1 SGHTA, CDR2 FQGNSA. CDR3 size: 15 residues. CDR3 coding DNA: TGTGCCAGCAGCTACGACAGGGGAAACACAGATACGCAGTATTTT. Protein: CASSYDRGNTDTQYF.

This clonotype was picked up a small number of times. The V call is TRBV7-3, the J call TRBJ2-5; 9 bases line up with TRBD2. The germline CDR1 and CDR2 sequences are SGHTA and FQGTGA. V shed 8 bases and J 5 bases; nucleotides not matched to a gene: 6. The CDR3 is 13 residues long. The CDR3 loop is CASGASGEETQYF. CDR3 bases: TGTGCCAGCGGGGCTAGCGGGGAGGAGACCCAGTACTTC.

This clonotype has only a few counts. The chain employs TRBV7-9 and TRBJ2-7, with 9 bases lining up with TRBD2. From germline, CDR1 is SEHNR and CDR2 FQNEAQ (reference sequence). The CDR3 extends over 17 amino acids. Trimming cost V 1 base and J 6 bases; bases outside gene matches: 13. CDR3 sequence: CASSLEGGGADPREQYF. The DNA for the CDR3 is TGTGCCAGCAGCTTAGAGGGCGGGGGGGCTGATCCTCGCGAGCAGTACTTC. Drawing the rest from reference TRBV7-9 and TRBJ2-7, the complete variable domain is DTGVSQNPRHKITKRGQNVTFRCDPISEHNRLYWYRQTLGQGPEFLTYFQNEAQLEKSRLLSDRFSAERPKGSFSTLEIQRTEQGDSAMYLCASSLEGGGADPREQYFGPGTRLTVT.

The chain has TRBV28 and TRBJ1-2; 11 positions match TRBD1. CDR3 length: 15 amino acids. The V and J ends lost 5 bases and 3 bases, in that order; junction bases with no gene match: 5. Per the germline V gene, CDR1 is MDHEN and CDR2 is SYDVKM. CDR3 amino acids: CASSPQGQGDYGYTF. CDR3 DNA: TGTGCCAGCAGTCCCCAGGGACAGGGGGACTATGGCTACACCTTC.

The DNA for the CDR3 is TGTGCCAGCAGTTACTCACGTTCACGGCAGGGAAGCTACAATGAGCAGTTCTTC. Residues: CASSYSRSRQGSYNEQFF. The J gene is TRBJ2-1, the V gene TRBV6-5; perhaps TRBD1 as D (5 bases). CDR3 length equals 18 residues. The germline gives CDR1 MNHEY, CDR2 SVGAGI. The V end lost 0 bases, the J end lost 3 bases, and 18 bases lay between the germline ends.

This clonotype occurred a few times. The CDR3 reads CASSQPSGTDYGYTF. The CDR3 bases are TGCGCCAGCAGCCAACCTTCCGGGACGGACTATGGCTACACCTTC. The chain employs TRBV4-1 and TRBJ1-2, with D possibly TRBD1 on 5 matching bases. V shed 2 bases and J shed 3 bases, with 13 bases lying between them. CDR1 is MGHRA, CDR2 YSYEKL, per germline. The CDR3 consists of 15 residues.

This clonotype was found many times. The V and J genes are TRBV10-1 and TRBJ2-3; 8 positions agree with TRBD1. The J segment lost 5 bases and the V segment lost 2 bases, leaving 6 bases of the junction unmatched. Germline values: CDR1 WNHNN, CDR2 SYGVQD (reference sequence). The CDR3 has 15 residues. The DNA of the CDR3 is TGCGCCAGCAGTGAGATCCAGGGGGCAGTAGATACGCAGTATTTT. Translated, it gives CASSEIQGAVDTQYF.

The gene calls are TRBV6-1 and TRBJ1-5; tentatively, D is TRBD1 (5 bases). V lost 0 bases, J lost 11 bases, and 11 bases lay in between. Per germline, CDR1 MNHNS and CDR2 SASEGT. The CDR3 is 13 amino acids. CDR3 DNA sequence: TGTGCCAGCAGTGAAGCGGGCCGGGGGTCCCAGCATTTT. Translating gives CASSEAGRGSQHF.

This clonotype has more than one count but fewer than ten. This rearrangement joins TRBV20-1 to TRBJ2-5; 9 bases align to TRBD2. Trimming removed 4 bases from V and 4 bases from J; junction bases left unmatched: 4. The CDR3 spans 13 residues. The germline gives CDR1 DFQATT, CDR2 SNEGSKA (reference sequence). In DNA form, the CDR3 reads TGCAGTGCTATCCTAGCGGGGAGAGAGACCCAGTACTTC. Protein sequence: CSAILAGRETQYF.